Listed below are T cell receptor beta chains from one sample, sequenced in a study of CD4 T cells in relation to SARS-CoV-2 and coronaviruses. Assay: immunoSEQ multiplex PCR; the TCRdb copy retains only in-frame clones and omits some. The table has roughly 30,000 clones, 70% to 80% seen once. Antigen specificity for these receptors is unknown. Sample: CD4+ T cells from PBMCs, cultured in vitro. These receptors were collected from a human donor in good health. Each CDR3 is given with its conserved first and last residue.

v_call cdr3_length cdr3_aa
TRBV7-8 15 CASSFDRPNTGELFF
TRBV6-6 14 CASSYGGSNSPLHF
TRBV5-1 18 CASSSPRASGTAQETQYF
TRBV13 13 CASSLGQSDTQYF
TRBV3-1/TRBV3-2 15 CASSAPGLKDYEQYF
TRBV2 12 CASSEGAQGYTF
TRBV3-1/TRBV3-2 12 CASSHAAGEQFF
TRBV5-1 14 CASSLPDRNTEAFF
TRBV3-1/TRBV3-2 16 CASSPLPRTGDNEQFF
TRBV19 13 CASTSGRGETQYF
TRBV9 15 CASSVGAGGVETQYF
TRBV14 16 CASSQDGGPKHNEQFF
TRBV11-3 16 CASSYVGGPGYNEQFF
TRBV5-1 15 CASSLDGQTQETQYF
TRBV19 15 CASTPGGGVSDTQYF
TRBV9 14 CASSAGVRDSPLHF
TRBV5-5 14 CASSPDRANQPQHF
TRBV7-2 14 CASSTYARGETQYF
TRBV5-1 13 CASSLSADTEAFF
TRBV6-5 15 CASSYSRYSNQPQHF
TRBV10-3 14 CAITPDVRANGYTF
TRBV5-1 14 CASSLNQGDEKLFF
TRBV7-2 15 CASSTAGTSRNEQYF
TRBV5-8 19 CASSLGRKTSRQPPYEQYF
TRBV5-6 15 CASSLGPGEGSPLHF
TRBV5-1 14 CASSLSVYQETQYF
TRBV5-8 16 CASSLGSTTMNTEAFF